These T cell receptor beta chains were read from a single sample in a study of blood T cell repertoires in COVID-19. Profiled with immunoSEQ multiplex PCR; TCRdb holds only in-frame clones, not every one. The sample records roughly 97,000 clones, around 87% being singletons. Sequenced input: peripheral blood. The receptors originated from a human donor in a cohort sampled during active COVID-19. Each CDR3 is given with its conserved first and last residue. The D gene is left open where the match is weak. Clone sizes are given selectively: once, few, many, or a class where the clone is expanded.

v_call	d_call	cdr3_length	clone_size	cdr3_aa
TRBV5-4	TRBD2	15	-	CASSLGLAVNNEQFF
TRBV3-1/TRBV3-2	TRBD1	16	-	CASSHYRGPNAGGYTF
TRBV13	TRBD1	16	once	CASSLGTGTPGNTIYF
TRBV9	-	16	-	CASSAKLHSGSYEQYF
TRBV10-3	-	15	-	CAISELIGGEGGYTF
TRBV27	-	12	-	CASSSTQITQYF
TRBV9	-	16	-	CASSLQDNQPGYGYTF
TRBV4-3	-	13	-	CASSQGAGGEQYF
TRBV28	TRBD2	15	-	CASSLSGTITYEQYF
TRBV6-5	-	14	-	CASSQGHGNEKLFF
TRBV5-1	TRBD1	16	-	CASSSYHDRAVDTQYF
TRBV19	TRBD2	16	-	CASSMRLAGSKNIQYF
TRBV12-3/TRBV12-4	-	13	-	CASMGALRSEAFF
TRBV18	-	14	few	CASSPPTRSYEQYF
TRBV11-2	-	13	-	CASSFGTQETQYF
TRBV6-2/TRBV6-3	TRBD1	12	-	CASSYPDREEFF
TRBV5-1	TRBD1	15	-	CASSPTGDAARTQYF
TRBV19	TRBD2	15	-	CASSSGRPKQETQYF
TRBV10-3	-	13	-	CAISALATYEQYF
TRBV4-2	TRBD1	14	-	CASSLQGGGQPQHF
TRBV7-3	TRBD2	15	-	CASSLIAGGVETQYF
TRBV5-6	-	16	-	CASSQLRQFFPGELFF
TRBV2	-	13	-	CASNTPDRYGYTF
TRBV19	-	13	-	CASSIAVTAEAFF
TRBV10-1	-	17	-	CASSDYPGKSSYNEQFF
TRBV4-3	-	14	-	CASSQDPGFYGYTF
TRBV5-1	TRBD2	18	-	CASSRTSGTRRGTDTQYF
TRBV4-2	TRBD1	13	many	CASSHQTGSDYTF
TRBV7-2	TRBD1	14	-	CASRPDRVDGELFF
TRBV6-6	-	14	few	CASSYGPDNSPLHF
TRBV2	TRBD2	15	-	CASTWGLERTGELFF
TRBV9	-	12	-	CASSVGEDKVYF
TRBV3-1/TRBV3-2	-	14	-	CASSKGGIDQPQHF
TRBV28	TRBD2	18	-	CASSLTSGRSAAKNIQYF
TRBV19	TRBD1	16	once	CASSIVGDRANYGYTF
TRBV5-8	TRBD1	15	-	CASSPIRGVNSPLHF
TRBV4-2	TRBD1	17	-	CASSQEGGQGAGNEQFF
TRBV28	-	14	-	CATLRQRRGTEAFF
TRBV11-2	-	16	-	CASSFRADSSYNEQFF
TRBV10-3	-	17	-	CAINPSEGAFSTDTQYF
TRBV27	-	14	-	CASRGGGSNQPQHF
TRBV13	-	14	-	CASSLVVRGAEQYF
TRBV19	TRBD1	15	-	CASRTDREQFGVYTF
TRBV5-6	-	13	-	CASSLGTVEPQHF
TRBV7-3	TRBD1	13	-	CASSSDREHEQYF
TRBV10-3	-	11	-	CATQGSDEQFF
TRBV10-1	TRBD2	15	-	CASRRPPSGIDEQYF
TRBV7-7	-	15	few	CASSLDPGVGETQYF
TRBV28	-	14	once	CASSFQVKGEKLFF
TRBV3-1/TRBV3-2	TRBD2	17	-	CASSQALLAGGGETQYF
TRBV3-1/TRBV3-2	TRBD1	15	-	CASSQTTGLTYEQYF
TRBV7-8	-	12	-	CASSFSSDTQYF
TRBV19	-	14	-	CASSIVAWSYEQYF
TRBV27	TRBD2	15	-	CASSLGRREVETQYF
TRBV7-3	-	14	once	CASSRFRGQETQYF